This TCR beta chain was retrieved from a study of Ad26.COV2.S vaccination and SARS-CoV-2 variants. Study in general: The vaccine Ad26.COV2.S was put into the muscle once, or twice with 56 days between. Whole-study findings and limits: Non-spike TCR breadth showed similarity between vaccine and placebo recipients.

Remarks on this clone: The antigen is not known.

The treatment: over 15 received Ad26.COV2.S at low or high dose, single or two shots; several received placebo; per-sample allocation not given. Collection of samples fell on day 63 after the first vaccine or placebo injection. The repertoire was sequenced with immunoSEQ multiplex PCR; TCRdb's copy has only in-frame clones and lacks some. The repertoire holds fewer than 400,000 clones, with about nine tenths as singletons. The length of the CDR3 is 17 residues. Germline V gives CDR1 LGHDT, CDR2 YNNKEL (reference sequence). The V and J ends lost 6 bases and 0 bases respectively, with 19 bases between them.

This clonotype originated in a person between 18 and 60 years old who received the Ad26.COV2.S COVID-19 vaccine or a placebo. V usage is TRBV3-1 (or the pseudogene TRBV3-2) and J usage is TRBJ2-3, with D tentatively TRBD1 (7 bases). Specimen: peripheral blood, collected in a trial of Ad26.COV2.S vaccine versus placebo. CDR3 in amino acids: CASSAKGAGRSTDTQYF. The CDR3 DNA is TGTGCCAGCAGTGCGAAGGGGGCGGGACGTAGCACAGATACGCAGTATTTT.